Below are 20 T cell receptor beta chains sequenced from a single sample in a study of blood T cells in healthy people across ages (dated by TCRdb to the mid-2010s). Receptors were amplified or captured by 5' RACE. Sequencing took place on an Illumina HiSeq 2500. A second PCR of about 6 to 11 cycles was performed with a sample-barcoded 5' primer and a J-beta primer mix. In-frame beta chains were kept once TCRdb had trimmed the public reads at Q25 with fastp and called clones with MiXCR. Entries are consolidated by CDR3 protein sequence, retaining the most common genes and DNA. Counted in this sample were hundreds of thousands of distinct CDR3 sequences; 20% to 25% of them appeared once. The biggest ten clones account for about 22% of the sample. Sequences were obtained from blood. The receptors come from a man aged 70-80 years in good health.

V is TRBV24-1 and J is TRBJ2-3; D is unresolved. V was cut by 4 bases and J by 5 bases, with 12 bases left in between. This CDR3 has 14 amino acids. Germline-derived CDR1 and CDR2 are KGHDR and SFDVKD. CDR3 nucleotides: TGTGCCACCAGTGACCCAGGAGCGCTAGATACGCAGTATTTT. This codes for CATSDPGALDTQYF.

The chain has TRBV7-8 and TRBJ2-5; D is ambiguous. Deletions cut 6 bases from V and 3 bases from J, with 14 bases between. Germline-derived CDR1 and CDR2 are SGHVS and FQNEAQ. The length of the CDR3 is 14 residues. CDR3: CASRTRVIEETQYF. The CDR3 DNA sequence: TGTGCCAGCAGAACCCGGGTGATAGAAGAGACCCAGTACTTC.

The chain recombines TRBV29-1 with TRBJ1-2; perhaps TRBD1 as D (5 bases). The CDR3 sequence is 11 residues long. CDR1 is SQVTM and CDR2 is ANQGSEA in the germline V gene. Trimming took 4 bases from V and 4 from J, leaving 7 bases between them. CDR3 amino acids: CSVVGTYGYTF. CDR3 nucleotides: TGCAGCGTTGTCGGGACCTATGGCTACACCTTC. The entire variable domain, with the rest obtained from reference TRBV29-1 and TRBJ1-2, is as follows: SAVISQKPSRDICQRGTSLTIQCQVDSQVTMMFWYRQQPGQSLTLIATANQGSEATYESGFVIDKFPISRPNLTFSTLTVSNMSPEDSSIYLCSVVGTYGYTFGSGTRLTVV.

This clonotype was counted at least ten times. The CDR3 here is CASSWGQNEAFF. CDR3 nucleotide sequence: TGTGCCAGCAGCTGGGGACAGAATGAAGCTTTCTTT. The chain links TRBV5-5 to TRBJ1-1; 7 bases align to TRBD1. CDR3 length: 12 residues. Germline V gene data show CDR1 as SGHKS and CDR2 as YYEKEE (reference sequence). With 3 bases clipped from V and 7 bases from J, the junction kept 3 bases outside the gene matches. The full variable domain, in which reference TRBV5-5 and TRBJ1-1 provide the parts outside the CDR3, is DAGVTQSPTHLIKTRGQQVTLRCSPISGHKSVSWYQQVLGQGPQFIFQYYEKEERGRGNFPDRFSARQFPNYSSELNVNALLLGDSALYLCASSWGQNEAFFGQGTRLTVV.

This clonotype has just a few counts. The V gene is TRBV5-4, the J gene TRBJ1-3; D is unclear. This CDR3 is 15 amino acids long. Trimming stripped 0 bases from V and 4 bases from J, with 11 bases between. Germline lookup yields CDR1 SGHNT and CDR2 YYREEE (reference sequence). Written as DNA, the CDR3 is TGTGCCAGCAGCTTGGAAATGTCTGGGGGAAACACCATATATTTT. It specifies CASSLEMSGGNTIYF.

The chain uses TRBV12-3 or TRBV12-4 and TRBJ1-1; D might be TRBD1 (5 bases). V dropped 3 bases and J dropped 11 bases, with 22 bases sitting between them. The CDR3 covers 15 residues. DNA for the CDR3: TGTGCCAGCAGTTTCGTGGGGGGTGGCAGGGCGGAGGCTTTCTTT. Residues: CASSFVGGGRAEAFF.

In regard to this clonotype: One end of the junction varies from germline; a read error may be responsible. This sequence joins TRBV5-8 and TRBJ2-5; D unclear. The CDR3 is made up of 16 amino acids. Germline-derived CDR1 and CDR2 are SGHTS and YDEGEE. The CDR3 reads CAGSADVAAFQETQYF. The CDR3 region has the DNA TGTGCCGGCAGCGCGGACGTTGCGGCATTCCAAGAGACCCAGTACTTC.

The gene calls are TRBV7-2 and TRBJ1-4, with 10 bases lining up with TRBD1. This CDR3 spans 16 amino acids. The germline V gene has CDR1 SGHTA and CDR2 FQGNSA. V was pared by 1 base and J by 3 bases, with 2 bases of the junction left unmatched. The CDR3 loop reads CASSLGQGASNEKLFF. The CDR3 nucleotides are TGTGCCAGCAGCTTAGGACAGGGGGCTTCTAATGAAAAACTGTTTTTT. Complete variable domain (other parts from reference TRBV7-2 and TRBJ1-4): GAGVSQSPSNKVTEKGKDVELRCDPISGHTALYWYRQSLGQGLEFLIYFQGNSAPDKSGLPSDRFSAERTGGSVSTLTIQRTQQEDSAVYLCASSLGQGASNEKLFFGSGTQLSVL.

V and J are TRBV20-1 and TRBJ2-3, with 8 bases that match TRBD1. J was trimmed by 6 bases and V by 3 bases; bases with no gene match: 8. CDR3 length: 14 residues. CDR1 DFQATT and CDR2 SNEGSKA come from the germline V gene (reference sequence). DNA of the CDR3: TGCAGTGCTAGTAGTGCAGGGGGCAGGGATACGCAGTATTTT. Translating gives CSASSAGGRDTQYF.

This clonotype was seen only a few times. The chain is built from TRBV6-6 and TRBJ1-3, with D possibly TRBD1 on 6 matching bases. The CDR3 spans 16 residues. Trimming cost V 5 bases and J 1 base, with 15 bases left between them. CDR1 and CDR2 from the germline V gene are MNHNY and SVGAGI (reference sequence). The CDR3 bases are TGTGCCAGCAGTCCACAGGGTGCCCGTTCTGGAAACACCATATATTTT. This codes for CASSPQGARSGNTIYF.

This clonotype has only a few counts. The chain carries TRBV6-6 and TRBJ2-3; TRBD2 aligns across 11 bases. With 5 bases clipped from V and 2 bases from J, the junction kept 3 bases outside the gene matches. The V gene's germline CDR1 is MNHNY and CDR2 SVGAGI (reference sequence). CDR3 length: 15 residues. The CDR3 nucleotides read TGTGCCAGCAGTCGACTAGCGGGACCCACAGATACGCAGTATTTT. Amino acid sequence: CASSRLAGPTDTQYF.

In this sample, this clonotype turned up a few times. The CDR3 spells CATSRSGQGNSPLHF. The DNA of the CDR3 is TGTGCCACCAGCAGATCGGGACAGGGAAATTCACCCCTCCACTTT. This chain links TRBV15 with TRBJ1-6, with TRBD1 matching over 9 bases. The CDR3 runs to 15 residues. Germline assignment: CDR1 LNHNV and CDR2 YYDKDF (reference sequence). The V and J ends lost 2 bases and 7 bases, in that order; junction bases with no gene match: 3.

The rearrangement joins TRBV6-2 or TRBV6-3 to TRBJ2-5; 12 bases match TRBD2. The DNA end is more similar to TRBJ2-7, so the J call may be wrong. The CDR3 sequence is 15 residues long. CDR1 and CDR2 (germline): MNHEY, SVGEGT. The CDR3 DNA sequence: TGTGCCAGCAGTGAGACTAGCGGGAGCCCCTACGAGCAGTACGTC. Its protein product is CASSETSGSPYEQYV.

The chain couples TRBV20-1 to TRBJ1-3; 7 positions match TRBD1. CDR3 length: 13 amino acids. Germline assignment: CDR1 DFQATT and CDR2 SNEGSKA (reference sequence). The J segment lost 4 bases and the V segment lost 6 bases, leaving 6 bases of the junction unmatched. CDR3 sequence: CSAPDRTGNTIYF. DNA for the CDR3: TGCAGTGCCCCGGACAGGACAGGAAACACCATATATTTT.

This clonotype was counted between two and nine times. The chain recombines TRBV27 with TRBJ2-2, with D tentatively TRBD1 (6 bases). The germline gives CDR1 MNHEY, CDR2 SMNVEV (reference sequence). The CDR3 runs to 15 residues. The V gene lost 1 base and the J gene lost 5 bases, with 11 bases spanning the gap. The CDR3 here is CASSLLDRTTGELFF. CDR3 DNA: TGTGCCAGCAGTTTATTGGACAGAACTACCGGGGAGCTGTTTTTT.

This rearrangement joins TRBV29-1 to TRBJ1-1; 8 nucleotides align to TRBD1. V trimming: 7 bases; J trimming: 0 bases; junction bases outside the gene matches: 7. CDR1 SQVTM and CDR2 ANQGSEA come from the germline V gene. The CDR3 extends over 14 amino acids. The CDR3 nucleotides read TGCAGCGGCTTCGTGGGACAGGTGAACACTGAAGCTTTCTTT. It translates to CSGFVGQVNTEAFF.

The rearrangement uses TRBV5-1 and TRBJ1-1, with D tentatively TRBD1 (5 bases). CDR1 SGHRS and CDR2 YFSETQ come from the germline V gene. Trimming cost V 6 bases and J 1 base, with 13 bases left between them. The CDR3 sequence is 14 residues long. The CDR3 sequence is CASTDQGENTEAFF. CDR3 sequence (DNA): TGCGCCAGCACCGACCAAGGGGAGAACACTGAAGCTTTCTTT.

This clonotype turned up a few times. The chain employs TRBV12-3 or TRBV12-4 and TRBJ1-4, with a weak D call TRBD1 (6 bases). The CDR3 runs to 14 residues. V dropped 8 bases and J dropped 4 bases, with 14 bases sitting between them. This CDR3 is CASALDRNNEKLFF. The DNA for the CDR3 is TGTGCCAGCGCATTGGACAGAAATAATGAAAAACTGTTTTTT.

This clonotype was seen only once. The CDR3 here is CASRTNSYNEQFF. The CDR3 nucleotides read TGTGCCAGCAGAACTAATTCCTACAATGAGCAGTTCTTC. This sequence joins TRBV28 and TRBJ2-1; D not resolved. Per the germline V gene, CDR1 is MDHEN and CDR2 is SYDVKM. CDR3 length: 13 residues. V shed 6 bases and J shed 1 base, with 7 bases lying between them. Using reference TRBV28 and TRBJ2-1 for the parts outside the CDR3, the full variable domain is DVKVTQSSRYLVKRTGEKVFLECVQDMDHENMFWYRQDPGLGLRLIYFSYDVKMKEKGDIPEGYSVSREKKERFSLILESASTNQTSMYLCASRTNSYNEQFFGPGTRLTVL.

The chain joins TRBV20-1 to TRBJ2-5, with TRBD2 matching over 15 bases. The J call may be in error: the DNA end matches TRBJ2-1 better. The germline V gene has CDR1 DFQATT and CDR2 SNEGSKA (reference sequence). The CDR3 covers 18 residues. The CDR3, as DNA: TGCAGTGCCAGCGCCGGGACTAGCGGGGGGTCTCGGGGGCATGAGCAGTTCTTC. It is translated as CSASAGTSGGSRGHEQFF.